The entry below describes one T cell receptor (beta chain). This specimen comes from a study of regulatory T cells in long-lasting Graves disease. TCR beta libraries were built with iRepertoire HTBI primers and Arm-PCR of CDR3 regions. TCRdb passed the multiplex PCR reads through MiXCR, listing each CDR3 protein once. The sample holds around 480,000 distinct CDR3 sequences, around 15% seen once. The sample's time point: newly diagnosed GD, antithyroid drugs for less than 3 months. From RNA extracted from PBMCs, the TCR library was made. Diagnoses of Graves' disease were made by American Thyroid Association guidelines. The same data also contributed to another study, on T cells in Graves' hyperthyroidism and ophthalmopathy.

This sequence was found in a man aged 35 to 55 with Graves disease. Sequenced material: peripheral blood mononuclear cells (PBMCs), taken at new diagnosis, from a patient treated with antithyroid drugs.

Here the CDR3 DNA reads TGTGCCAGCAGGCGGGTCCACTACGAGCAGTACTTC. Encoded protein: CASRRVHYEQYF. The gene calls are TRBV2 and TRBJ2-7, with D possibly matching TRBD2 (5 bases). This CDR3 spans 12 amino acids. The V end was cut by 6 bases, the J end by 3 bases, with 9 bases between. Per germline, CDR1 SNHLY and CDR2 FYNNEI.